The rows below give T cell receptor beta chains drawn from one sample of a study of cytomegalovirus exposure and HLA in healthy donors. The repertoire was sequenced with immunoSEQ multiplex PCR; TCRdb's copy has only in-frame clones and lacks some. Here the sample spans nearly 95,000 clones, approximately 57% being singletons. The specimen sequenced was PBMCs. The receptors were gathered from a woman aged 25 to 39 in good health and CMV-seronegative. The CDR3 runs from the conserved cysteine through the conserved F or W. Fields, in order: V gene, clone size, D gene, J gene, CDR3 DNA, CDR3 protein. D genes are given only for firm matches. A row's size may be missing; if present it is once, few, many or a size class.

TRBV6-1,few,.,TRBJ1-3,TGTGCCAGCAGCCGGGATCCCCTTGGAAACACCATATATTTT,CASSRDPLGNTIYF
TRBV27,.,.,TRBJ1-3,TGTGCCAGCAGTTTTCATCCCTCTGGAAACACCATATATTTT,CASSFHPSGNTIYF
TRBV29-1,once,TRBD1,TRBJ1-1,TGCAGCGTTCAGAACAGGGGGCGGAACACTGAAGCTTTCTTT,CSVQNRGRNTEAFF
TRBV10-1,.,.,TRBJ2-7,TGCGCCAGCAGTGAGTCCGGGAACTACGAGCAGTACTTC,CASSESGNYEQYF
TRBV30,.,.,TRBJ1-3,TGTGCCTGGGGCTGGGAGGGGGCTGGAAACACCATATATTTT,CAWGWEGAGNTIYF
TRBV4-1,.,TRBD1,TRBJ1-2,TGCGCCAGCAGCCAAGTTCCGGGACAGTTACATGGCTACACCTTC,CASSQVPGQLHGYTF
TRBV5-8,.,TRBD1,TRBJ1-1,TGTGCCAGCAGCTTAGAAGGACAGGGAGGCACTGAAGCTTTCTTT,CASSLEGQGGTEAFF
TRBV5-8,.,TRBD1,TRBJ2-3,TGTGCCAGCAGCTTCGGGACAGGCTACACAGATACGCAGTATTTT,CASSFGTGYTDTQYF
TRBV2,.,TRBD1,TRBJ2-7,TGTGCCAGCAGTTTGGGACAGGGTACCTACGAGCAGTACTTC,CASSLGQGTYEQYF
TRBV6-1,few,TRBD1,TRBJ2-3,TGTGCCAGCAGTAAAGGGGCTCCGGGGACAGGCCGAACTACAGATACGCAGTATTTT,CASSKGAPGTGRTTDTQYF
TRBV7-8,few,.,TRBJ1-4,TGTGCCAGCAGCCTGGAATGGGCGGGAAGAGGCGAAAAACTGTTTTTT,CASSLEWAGRGEKLFF
TRBV4-2,.,TRBD2,TRBJ2-1,TGTGCCAGCAGCCTGGAGACTAGCGGGAGATATGAGCAGTTCTTC,CASSLETSGRYEQFF
TRBV5-1,.,TRBD1,TRBJ1-2,TGCGCCAGCAGCTTGGCCGGGACAGCGCGACATGGCTACACCTTC,CASSLAGTARHGYTF
TRBV6-5,once,TRBD1,TRBJ1-2,TGTGCCAGCAGAGACGGACAGGGGGCTGGGGGCTACACCTTC,CASRDGQGAGGYTF
TRBV6-1,.,TRBD2,TRBJ2-7,TGTGCCAGCAGTGCCCCACGACTAGCGGGACACTACGAGCAGTACTTC,CASSAPRLAGHYEQYF
TRBV9,.,.,TRBJ2-6,TGTGCCAGCAGCGTAGCTCTCAGGACACCCTACTCTGGGGCCAACGTCCTGACTTTC,CASSVALRTPYSGANVLTF
TRBV2,.,.,TRBJ2-1,TGTGCCAACTCCCCGGGGACTTTCGTGAGTGAGCAGTTCTTC,CANSPGTFVSEQFF
TRBV6-5,.,TRBD2,TRBJ2-1,TGTGCCAGCAGTTACGCTAGCGGGTGGAACAATGAGCAGTTCTTC,CASSYASGWNNEQFF